This T cell receptor (beta chain) was observed in a study of blood T cells in healthy people across ages. CDR1 is MNHEY, CDR2 SVGAGI, per germline. V lost 6 bases to trimming and J lost 2 bases, with 10 bases between them. The CDR3 runs to 13 residues. Alongside a J-beta primer mix, a sample-barcoded 5' primer served in a second PCR lasting about 6 to 11 cycles. From the 5' RACE reads, TCRdb called clonotypes with MiXCR, one entry per CDR3 protein. Of about 580,000 distinct CDR3 sequences detected, about 45% appear once; the ten largest clones hold about 26%. This chain connects TRBV6-5 to TRBJ2-5; possibly TRBD1 or TRBD2 for D (5 bases each). Sequencing was performed on blood. The sequence was obtained from an elderly man in good health. This CDR3 is CASRRDRQETQYF. The CDR3 DNA reads as TGTGCCAGCAGGAGGGACCGTCAAGAGACCCAGTACTTC.